Included here is one TCR beta chain sequence, with context. As yet, its antigen is unknown. cDNA libraries for TCR beta contained unique molecular identifiers. The yield from about 1 to 10 million T cells was about 500,000 cDNA molecules in total. TCRdb analysed the PCR reads with MiXCR anew, one entry per CDR3 protein. The data show 750,000 to 950,000 distinct CDR3 sequences, 46% seen once. These data are taken from a study of post-analysis software for immune sequencing data. Study details: Some patients lacked subtype; others had relapsing-remitting, secondary progressive or progressive-relapsing disease.

Trimming left V 5 bases short and J 4 bases short, with 11 bases between. The CDR3 extends over 12 amino acids. Germline CDR1 reads SQVTM; CDR2 reads ANQGSEA. Overall study findings and caveats: For normalized Chao1 diversity, multiple sclerosis patients scored significantly lower than controls did. Patients showed TRBV5-6, TRBV5-1 and TRBV20-1 among 4 or 5 TRBV segments more frequent than in controls.

The sequence derives from a girl aged 10-17 years with multiple sclerosis. Sequencing was done on a sample of blood. The gene calls are TRBV29-1 and TRBJ1-1, with D unclear. CDR3 sequence (DNA): TGCAGCGTTACAGACCCCGTCACTGAAGCTTTCTTT. Residues: CSVTDPVTEAFF. Using reference TRBV29-1 and TRBJ1-1 for the parts outside the CDR3, the full variable domain is SAVISQKPSRDICQRGTSLTIQCQVDSQVTMMFWYRQQPGQSLTLIATANQGSEATYESGFVIDKFPISRPNLTFSTLTVSNMSPEDSSIYLCSVTDPVTEAFFGQGTRLTVV.